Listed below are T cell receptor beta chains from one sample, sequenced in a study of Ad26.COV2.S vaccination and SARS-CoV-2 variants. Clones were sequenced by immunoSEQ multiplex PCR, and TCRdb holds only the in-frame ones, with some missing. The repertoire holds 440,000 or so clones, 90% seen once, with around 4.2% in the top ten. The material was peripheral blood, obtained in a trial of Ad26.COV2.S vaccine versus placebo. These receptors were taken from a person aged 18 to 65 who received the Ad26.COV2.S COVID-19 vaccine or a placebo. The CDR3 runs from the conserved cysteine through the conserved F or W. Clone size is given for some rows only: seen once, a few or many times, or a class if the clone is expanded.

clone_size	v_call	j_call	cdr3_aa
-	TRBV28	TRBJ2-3	CASSAHRGIGTDTQYF
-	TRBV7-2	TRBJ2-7	CASSQGGPYEQYF
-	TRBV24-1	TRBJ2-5	CATAGYSGRERVETQYF
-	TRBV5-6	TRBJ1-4	CASSLVTGNEKLFF
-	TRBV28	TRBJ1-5	CASSLQGGYQPQHF
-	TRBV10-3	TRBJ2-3	CAISTKRGGTDTQYF
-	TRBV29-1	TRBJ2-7	CSVVDRSVGYEQYF
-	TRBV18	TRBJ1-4	CASSQIRWGQTNEKLFF
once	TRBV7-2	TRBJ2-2	CASSDAPSRANTGELFF
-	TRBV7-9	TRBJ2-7	CASSLGTGDAYEQYF
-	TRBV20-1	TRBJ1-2	CSAREVGGYTF
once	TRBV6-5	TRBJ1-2	CASSYVGEGLGYTF
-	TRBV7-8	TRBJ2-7	CASSFPASGSPQSYEQYF
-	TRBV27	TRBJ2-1	CASAFSYNEQFF
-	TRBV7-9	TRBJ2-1	CASSSPDRDSYNEQFF
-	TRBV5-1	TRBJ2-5	CASSIGQGGTQYF
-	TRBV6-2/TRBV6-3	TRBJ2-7	CASSSNRRGEQYF
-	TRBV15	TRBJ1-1	CATSGGMNTEAFF
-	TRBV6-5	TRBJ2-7	CASSFTSDSSYEQYF
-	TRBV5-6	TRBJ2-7	CASSLYVRGPYEQYF
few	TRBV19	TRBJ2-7	CASSILDSSSEQYF
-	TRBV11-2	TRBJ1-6	CASSLSQGKGSSYNSPLHF
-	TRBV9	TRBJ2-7	CASSVDGAAGVEQYF
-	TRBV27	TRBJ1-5	CASSPQGISIQPQHF
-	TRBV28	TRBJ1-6	CASTQAPGRRSAGSPLHF
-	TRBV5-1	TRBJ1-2	CASSVGQGYGYTF
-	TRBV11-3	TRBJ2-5	CASSSRLAGVGETQYF
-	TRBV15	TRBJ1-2	CATSRDLTRRYTF
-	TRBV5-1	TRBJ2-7	CASNPLGDDYSYEQYF
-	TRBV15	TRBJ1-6	CATRTGTAYNSPLHF
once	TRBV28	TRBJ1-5	CASSLGPNPGQPQHF